This T cell receptor (beta chain) stems from a study of T cells in Graves' hyperthyroidism and ophthalmopathy. This clonotype was counted many times. In the ophthalmopathy cohort, Clinical Activity Score was at least 3, NOSPECS grade at least 4, and duration under 3 months. PBMCs were derived from around 10 ml fresh peripheral blood. Amplification of TCR beta CDR3 regions was performed using RNA transcripts as template. RT-PCR in the first round (using the HTBI primer set) targeted the TCR CDR3. TCRdb fed the multiplex PCR reads into MiXCR, producing one record per CDR3 protein. The sample yields roughly 640,000 distinct CDR3 sequences, approximately 16% seen once. The receptor comes from a woman in her thirties or forties with Graves' ophthalmopathy. The material sequenced was blood.

CDR3 amino acids: CASSLYGGETQYF. The DNA of the CDR3 is TGTGCCAGCAGCTTATACGGGGGGGAGACCCAGTACTTC. The rearrangement uses TRBV7-8 and TRBJ2-5, with 7 bases that match TRBD2. CDR3 length: 13 amino acids. J lost 5 bases, V lost 2 bases, and 2 bases had no gene match. Germline V CDR1 and CDR2: SGHVS, FQNEAQ. Variable domain in full (rest from reference TRBV7-8 and TRBJ2-5): GAGVSQSPRYKVAKRGQDVALRCDPISGHVSLFWYQQALGQGPEFLTYFQNEAQLDKSGLPSDRFFAERPEGSVSTLKIQRTQQEDSAVYLCASSLYGGETQYFGPGTRLLVL.